These 21 T cell receptor beta chains were all obtained from the same sample, sequenced in a study of blood T cell repertoires in COVID-19 (dated by TCRdb to 2019 to 2021). Libraries were built with the immunoSEQ multiplex PCR assay. TCRdb's version of the immuneACCESS table is confined to in-frame rearrangements and falls short of the full clone set. An unresolved V gene accounts for under half of the shortfall where checked; the remainder is of unknown origin. This sample lists 200,000 to 250,000 clones; around 90% were detected once. Jointly, the top ten make up roughly 16% of the sample. The sequencing input was PBMCs or T cells enriched from blood (not recorded which). Receptors were obtained from a man between 25 and 39 years old who had been exposed to COVID-19.

The genes are TRBV7-9 and TRBJ1-1; D unresolved. The CDR3 consists of 15 residues. Germline lookup yields CDR1 SEHNR and CDR2 FQNEAQ (reference sequence). Trimming stripped 1 base from V and 0 bases from J, with 9 bases between. As DNA, the CDR3 is TGTGCCAGCAGCTTAGACACGAGGTTGAACACTGAAGCTTTCTTT. This codes for CASSLDTRLNTEAFF.

The chain combines TRBV6-5 with TRBJ1-3, with D tentatively TRBD1 (6 bases). The CDR3 totals 14 residues. Germline CDR1 reads MNHEY; CDR2 reads SVGAGI. Trimming shortened V by 10 bases and J by 2 bases, and 15 bases separated the two germline ends. The CDR3 protein is CATNPAGAGNTIYF. The DNA of the CDR3 is TGTGCCACCAACCCAGCAGGGGCTGGAAACACCATATATTTT.

This chain uses TRBV10-3 with TRBJ2-3; TRBD1 agrees at 8 bases. In germline, CDR1 is ENHRY, CDR2 SYGVKD. The CDR3 runs to 13 residues. The J segment lost 2 bases and the V segment lost 11 bases, leaving 6 bases of the junction unmatched. CDR3 in DNA: TGTGCCCTCGGGACAGGCTACACAGATACGCAGTATTTT. Protein sequence: CALGTGYTDTQYF.

This clone was picked up one time. The J gene is TRBJ1-6, the V gene TRBV20-1; 8 nucleotides agree with TRBD1. CDR3 length: 13 residues. The trim removed 3 bases at V and 7 bases at J, leaving 2 bases unmatched. Per the germline V gene, CDR1 is DFQATT and CDR2 is SNEGSKA (reference sequence). CDR3 DNA: TGCAGTGCTAGTCGACAGGGGAATTCACCCCTCCACTTT. Amino acids: CSASRQGNSPLHF.

The gene calls are TRBV20-1 and TRBJ1-4, with 9 positions matching TRBD1. The CDR3 sequence is 10 residues long. Germline assignment: CDR1 DFQATT and CDR2 SNEGSKA (reference sequence). V gave up 5 bases and J gave up 13 bases; unmatched junction bases: 2. The CDR3 loop reads CSAGQGLLFF. The CDR3, as DNA: TGCAGTGCTGGACAGGGGTTACTGTTTTTT.

The V gene is TRBV4-2, the J gene TRBJ1-2; TRBD1 matches 10 bases. The length of the CDR3 is 16 residues. J gave up 8 bases and V 0 bases, and 9 bases lay outside the gene matches. Germline CDR1 is LGHNA and CDR2 is YNFKEQ. In nucleotides, the CDR3 is TGTGCCAGCAGCCAAGATCAAGTGACAGGGGGCTTAGGCTACACCTTC. Its protein product is CASSQDQVTGGLGYTF.

This chain joins TRBV19 and TRBJ1-5; D not resolved. The CDR3 length is 16 residues. Trimming removed 5 bases from V and 2 bases from J, with 16 bases in between. Germline V gives CDR1 LNHDA, CDR2 SQIVND (reference sequence). This CDR3 is CASSSPRGRRNQPQHF. The DNA for the CDR3 is TGTGCCAGTAGTTCCCCTCGGGGTAGACGCAATCAGCCCCAGCATTTT.

The chain joins TRBV6-5 to TRBJ2-2; D is uncertain. CDR1 is MNHEY, CDR2 SVGAGI, per germline. The CDR3 sequence is 13 residues long. V was trimmed by 6 bases and J by 4 bases, leaving 9 bases between them. CDR3 in DNA: TGTGCCAGCAGGCCTCGGGTCACCGGGGAGCTGTTTTTT. Encoded protein: CASRPRVTGELFF.

This chain uses TRBV5-5 with TRBJ1-1; unclear D gene. CDR1 and CDR2 (germline): SGHKS, YYEKEE (reference sequence). The V end was cut by 3 bases, the J end by 4 bases, with 13 bases between. This CDR3 has 14 amino acids. DNA for the CDR3: TGTGCCAGCAGCTCGCTCCGGGGTGGCACTGAAGCTTTCTTT. Its protein product is CASSSLRGGTEAFF.

The chain carries TRBV14 and TRBJ2-2; 9 bases match TRBD2. In germline, CDR1 is SGHDN, CDR2 FVKESK. This CDR3 is built from 17 residues. V was clipped by 0 bases and J by 4 bases; unmatched bases: 6. The CDR3 nucleotides are TGTGCCAGCAGCCAAGATTTTAGGCGGGGGGGCACCGGGGAGCTGTTTTTT. Amino acids: CASSQDFRRGGTGELFF.

The genes are TRBV11-2 and TRBJ2-7; 8 bases are a match to TRBD2. Germline CDR1 SGHAT, CDR2 FQNNGV. The trim removed 8 bases at V and 4 bases at J, leaving 16 bases unmatched. This CDR3 region has 16 residues. CDR3 sequence: CASGTRRGADLYEQYF. CDR3 DNA sequence: TGTGCCAGCGGGACCCGGCGGGGGGCCGACCTATACGAGCAGTACTTC.

V gene TRBV6-2 or TRBV6-3 combines with J gene TRBJ1-6, with TRBD1 matching over 7 bases. J gave up 5 bases and V 5 bases, and 9 bases lay outside the gene matches. Germline-derived CDR1 and CDR2 are MNHEY and SVGEGT. CDR3 length: 16 residues. CDR3 region: CASSTRQGWNNSPLHF. The CDR3, as DNA: TGTGCCAGCAGTACTCGACAGGGATGGAATAATTCACCCCTCCACTTT.

The genes are TRBV7-2 and TRBJ2-3; TRBD2 agrees at 11 bases. Germline V gives CDR1 SGHTA, CDR2 FQGNSA. J was trimmed by 5 bases and V by 6 bases; bases with no gene match: 10. The CDR3 covers 16 residues. The CDR3 protein is CASSRRSGGALDTQYF. In DNA form, the CDR3 reads TGTGCCAGCAGTCGTCGTAGCGGGGGGGCCCTAGATACGCAGTATTTT.

The chain couples TRBV6-5 to TRBJ1-1, with 7 nucleotides matching TRBD1. V was pared by 2 bases and J by 5 bases, with 8 bases of the junction left unmatched. The CDR3 runs to 15 residues. Looked up from germline, CDR1 is MNHEY and CDR2 is SVGAGI. The CDR3 loop reads CASSYAGGGLTEAFF. DNA of the CDR3: TGTGCCAGCAGTTACGCAGGGGGAGGTTTGACTGAAGCTTTCTTT.

This clone has only one observation. This chain uses TRBV11-2 with TRBJ2-3; 8 bases agree with TRBD2. The germline V gene encodes CDR1 SGHAT and CDR2 FQNNGV. CDR3 length: 17 amino acids. J gave up 7 bases and V 5 bases, and 17 bases lay outside the gene matches. Here the CDR3 reads CASSNRLHSSGQNTQYF. The CDR3 coding sequence is TGTGCCAGCAGCAACCGCCTACACTCTAGCGGGCAGAATACGCAGTATTTT.

The chain combines TRBV7-9 with TRBJ1-3; D gene ambiguous. This CDR3 contains 17 residues. Trimming pared 4 bases from V and 0 bases from J, leaving 16 bases between. Germline lookup yields CDR1 SEHNR and CDR2 FQNEAQ (reference sequence). The CDR3 coding sequence is TGTGCCAGCAGCTCGACAAGGGAGAGCTTCTCTGGAAACACCATATATTTT. Protein: CASSSTRESFSGNTIYF.

In its sample, this clone was seen a few times. The chain joins TRBV14 to TRBJ1-1; TRBD1 might be the D (5 bases). Trimming pared 2 bases from V and 0 bases from J, leaving 10 bases between. CDR3 length: 15 residues. The germline V gene has CDR1 SGHDN and CDR2 FVKESK. CDR3 sequence: CASSQWQGMNTEAFF. DNA for the CDR3: TGTGCCAGCAGCCAATGGCAGGGCATGAACACTGAAGCTTTCTTT.

The DNA of the CDR3 is TGTGCCAGCAGCTTGGTAGCGGGAGTCAATGAGCAGTTCTTC. Its translation: CASSLVAGVNEQFF. The chain joins TRBV5-4 to TRBJ2-1; the match to TRBD2 covers 9 bases. Germline loops: CDR1 SGHNT, CDR2 YYREEE (reference sequence). V lost 0 bases, J lost 6 bases, and 1 base stayed unmatched. This CDR3 is 14 amino acids long. Full variable domain (remainder filled in from reference TRBV5-4 and TRBJ2-1): ETGVTQSPTHLIKTRGQQVTLRCSSQSGHNTVSWYQQALGQGPQFIFQYYREEENGRGNFPPRFSGLQFPNYSSELNVNALELDDSALYLCASSLVAGVNEQFFGPGTRLTVL.

The J gene is TRBJ2-5, the V gene TRBV27; D might be TRBD1 (6 bases). CDR3 length equals 14 residues. V dropped 5 bases and J dropped 5 bases, with 15 bases sitting between them. The germline gives CDR1 MNHEY, CDR2 SMNVEV (reference sequence). The CDR3 is CASSTKTGTETQYF. In DNA form, the CDR3 reads TGTGCCAGCAGTACCAAGACAGGCACGGAGACCCAGTACTTC.

Of note for this clone: The germline gene is not matched at one end of the junction; a read error may be the cause. The chain combines TRBV5-5 with TRBJ1-4, with a tentative D call TRBD1 (5 bases). The V gene's germline CDR1 is SGHKS and CDR2 YYEKEE (reference sequence). The CDR3 extends over 14 amino acids. CDR3 sequence: CASSLGPENEKLFF. The CDR3, as DNA: TGTGCCAGCAGTTTGGGGCCTGAAAATGAAAAACTGTTTTTT.

The V gene is TRBV30, the J gene TRBJ2-1; possible D gene TRBD1, 5 bases. The CDR3 totals 17 residues. Germline values: CDR1 GTSNPN, CDR2 SVGIG (reference sequence). V lost 0 bases and J 0 bases, leaving 15 bases between the germline ends. The CDR3: CAWSVQGRQSSYNEQFF. The CDR3 bases are TGTGCCTGGAGTGTACAAGGTCGACAGAGCTCCTACAATGAGCAGTTCTTC.